What follows are 32 T cell receptor beta chains derived from one specimen sequenced in a study of molecular identifiers for immune sequencing clone quantification. TCRdb used MiXCR to reprocess the PCR reads, holding one entry per CDR3 protein. The data hold about 40,000 distinct CDR3 sequences, with approximately 24% observed a single time. The material sequenced was naive CD8+ T cells from blood, with Jurkat cell RNA spiked in. Subset of the sample: FACS-sorted CD8+CD4-CCR7+CD45RA+ naive T cells. The receptor set was obtained from a human donor in good health. Some libraries in this study had Jurkat cell RNA spiked in.

This clonotype was recorded many times. CDR3 protein: CASSLEGGGLENWTQYF. The CDR3 region has the DNA TGTGCCAGCAGCTTAGAGGGCGGGGGGCTCGAAAACTGGACCCAGTACTTC. The chain has TRBV7-8 and TRBJ2-5; 8 bases map to TRBD2. CDR1 and CDR2 from the germline V gene are SGHVS and FQNEAQ. V was clipped by 1 base and J by 7 bases; unmatched bases: 14. This CDR3 contains 17 residues. The whole variable domain, filled in from reference TRBV7-8 and TRBJ2-5, reads GAGVSQSPRYKVAKRGQDVALRCDPISGHVSLFWYQQALGQGPEFLTYFQNEAQLDKSGLPSDRFFAERPEGSVSTLKIQRTQQEDSAVYLCASSLEGGGLENWTQYFGPGTRLLVL.

At least ten counts were recorded for this clonotype. The gene calls are TRBV5-1 and TRBJ2-5, with D uncertain. Per germline, CDR1 SGHRS and CDR2 YFSETQ. This CDR3 has 13 residues. V lost 4 bases, J lost 1 base, and 8 bases lay in between. This CDR3 reads CASSLLIQETQYF. CDR3 DNA: TGCGCCAGCAGCCTACTTATCCAAGAGACCCAGTACTTC.

At least ten counts were recorded for this clonotype. CDR3 nucleotide sequence: TGCGCCAGCAGCCAGGGTTCAGGGTTTGCCGGGGAGCTGTTTTTT. Translated: CASSQGSGFAGELFF. The chain links TRBV4-1 to TRBJ2-2, with D possibly TRBD1 on 5 matching bases. Trimming left V 3 bases short and J 6 bases short, with 14 bases between. The CDR3 consists of 15 residues. Germline CDR1 and CDR2: MGHRA and YSYEKL.

Only a few counts were recorded for this clonotype. A read error may explain this, as a much larger clone is one base away. The chain combines TRBV7-2 with TRBJ2-5, with TRBD1 matching over 7 bases. The V gene's germline CDR1 is SGHTA and CDR2 FQGNSA. This CDR3 region has 15 residues. CDR3 bases: TGTGCCAGCAGCTTAGTAGGGACAGCGCAAGAGCCCCAGTACTTC. Protein: CASSLVGTAQEPQYF.

Points on this clonotype: This may come from a read error, since a much larger clone is one base off. This sequence joins TRBV30 and TRBJ2-1; 16 bases are a match to TRBD2. After removal of 4 bases from V and 5 bases from J, the junction contained 23 bases not matched to a gene. The CDR3 extends over 22 amino acids. The germline gives CDR1 GTSNPN, CDR2 SVGIG (reference sequence). The CDR3 bases are TGTGCCTGGAACACGCTGAGGGGGACTAGCGGGAGGGCCCTACCTATGGACAATGAGCAGTTCTTC. It translates to CAWNTLRGTSGRALPMDNEQFF.

This clonotype was counted at least ten times. The CDR3 DNA reads TGCGCCAGCAGCCAAGATAACACAGGGGGATGGACAGATACGCAGTATTTT. Translation: CASSQDNTGGWTDTQYF. The chain couples TRBV4-3 to TRBJ2-3; 8 nucleotides agree with TRBD1. This CDR3 is built from 17 residues. V shed 0 bases, J shed 3 bases, and the junction held 8 bases outside the gene matches. Germline CDR1 is LGHNA and CDR2 is YSLEER.

The table lists this clonotype with many counts. The chain recombines TRBV19 with TRBJ2-1, with 9 bases that match TRBD2. V trimming: 2 bases; J trimming: 7 bases; junction bases outside the gene matches: 6. The CDR3 is 15 amino acids. Germline CDR1 and CDR2: LNHDA and SQIVND (reference sequence). The CDR3 DNA is TGTGCCAGTAGTATATTGGCGGGAGGGCCGAATGAGCAGTTCTTC. It codes for CASSILAGGPNEQFF.

This clonotype has a count of ten or more. This chain uses TRBV27 with TRBJ2-5; 11 bases map to TRBD2. V shed 4 bases and J 9 bases; nucleotides not matched to a gene: 1. This CDR3 comprises 12 residues. Germline CDR1 MNHEY, CDR2 SMNVEV (reference sequence). The CDR3 DNA reads TGTGCCAGCAGTTCGGGACTAGCGGCCCAGTACTTC. Its protein product is CASSSGLAAQYF.

This clonotype has at least ten counts. The chain carries TRBV20-1 and TRBJ2-1, with D perhaps TRBD2 (5 bases). The CDR3 is made up of 15 amino acids. Germline V gene sequence: CDR1 DFQATT, CDR2 SNEGSKA (reference sequence). V was cut by 8 bases and J by 2 bases, with 19 bases left in between. The CDR3 nucleotides read TGCAGTTCATTGCGGGTAGCAGATGCCTACAATGAGCAGTTCTTC. This translates into CSSLRVADAYNEQFF.

With regard to this clonotype: A much larger clonotype is one base distant, so this may be a read error. This sequence joins TRBV28 and TRBJ2-2, with D possibly matching TRBD1 (6 bases). Germline V gives CDR1 MDHEN, CDR2 SYDVKM. This CDR3 spans 11 amino acids. The CDR3 DNA follows: TGTGCCGCTGTGGGGGCCGGGGAGCTGTGTTTT. Its protein is CAAVGAGELCF.

Ten or more counts support this clonotype. The chain combines TRBV7-6 with TRBJ2-3; D unclear. CDR3 length: 15 amino acids. V shed 2 bases and J shed 0 bases, with 9 bases lying between them. Per the germline V gene, CDR1 is SGHVS and CDR2 is FNYEAQ. This CDR3 is CASSLTHTSTDTQYF. CDR3 DNA: TGTGCCAGCAGCTTAACCCATACTAGCACAGATACGCAGTATTTT.

This clonotype was detected many times. CDR3 protein: CAWSVLYYEQYF. The CDR3 nucleotides are TGTGCCTGGAGTGTCCTCTACTACGAGCAGTACTTC. The rearrangement uses TRBV30 and TRBJ2-7; no definite D call. V was clipped by 0 bases and J by 3 bases, with 6 bases between them. This CDR3 has 12 residues. CDR1 GTSNPN and CDR2 SVGIG come from the germline V gene (reference sequence). Full variable domain (missing parts from reference TRBV30 and TRBJ2-7): SQTIHQWPATLVQPVGSPLSLECTVEGTSNPNLYWYRQAAGRGLQLLFYSVGIGQISSEVPQNLSASRPQDRQFILSSKKLLLSDSGFYLCAWSVLYYEQYFGPGTRLTVT.

Comment on this clonotype: Given a much more abundant clone one base away, this may be a read error. The chain joins TRBV4-3 to TRBJ2-2, with D perhaps matching TRBD1 (5 bases). Germline CDR1 and CDR2: LGHNA and YSLEER. CDR3 size: 17 residues. Between the trimmed V and J ends, which lost 0 bases and 4 bases, there was a span of 15 bases. CDR3 nucleotide sequence: TGCGCCAGCAGCCAAGACAGGGTTCTTGCGAGCACCGGGGAGCTGTTTTTT. Translating gives CASSQDRVLASTGELFF.

This clonotype was picked up a small number of times. This chain links TRBV4-1 with TRBJ1-1; 11 bases line up with TRBD1. The trim removed 8 bases at V and 4 bases at J, leaving 3 bases unmatched. Per the germline V gene, CDR1 is MGHRA and CDR2 is YSYEKL. There are 13 residues in the CDR3. The CDR3 DNA sequence: TGCGCCAGCGGTGGGACAGGGGGCACTGAAGCTTTCTTT. Encoded protein: CASGGTGGTEAFF.

With respect to this clonotype: This clone may be a read error of a much larger clone one base away. The chain recombines TRBV19 with TRBJ2-2; 13 positions match TRBD2. The CDR3 is 15 amino acids. The germline V gene has CDR1 LNHDA and CDR2 SQIVND (reference sequence). In nucleotides, the CDR3 is TGTGCCAGTAGTAGACTAGCGGGGGGTGCCGGGAAGCTGTTTTTT. Its translation: CASSRLAGGAGKLFF. The complete variable domain, with remaining parts taken from reference TRBV19 and TRBJ2-2, reads DGGITQSPKYLFRKEGQNVTLSCEQNLNHDAMYWYRQDPGQGLRLIYYSQIVNDFQKGDIAEGYSVSREKKESFPLTVTSAQKNPTAFYLCASSRLAGGAGKLFFGEGSRLTVL.

To note about this clonotype: Relative to the germline gene, one junction end is altered; a read error may explain this. V gene TRBV27 combines with J gene TRBJ2-5; either TRBD1 or TRBD2 may fit D (5 bases each). This CDR3 is 16 amino acids long. Germline loops: CDR1 MNHEY, CDR2 SMNVEV (reference sequence). The CDR3 loop is CGSSLSGTRWGETQYF. The CDR3 bases are TGCGGCAGCAGTCTCTCGGGGACGAGGTGGGGAGAGACCCAGTACTTC.

As to this clonotype: This sequence may be a read error, since a much larger clone differs from it by one base. The V call is TRBV2, the J call TRBJ1-4; possibly TRBD1 for D (5 bases). The CDR3 loop spans 12 amino acids. The germline V gene has CDR1 SNHLY and CDR2 FYNNEI. Trimming left V 9 bases short and J 8 bases short, with 13 bases between. CDR3 coding DNA: TGTGCCAGGAGTTGGGACTGGGAAAAACTGTTTTTT. This codes for CARSWDWEKLFF.

This clonotype was counted many times. V and J are TRBV5-6 and TRBJ2-7, with TRBD2 identical over 7 bases. The germline V gene has CDR1 SGHDT and CDR2 YYEEEE. The V and J ends lost 3 bases and 6 bases, in that order; junction bases with no gene match: 3. This CDR3 has 12 amino acids. CDR3 sequence: CASSWGGGEQYF. The CDR3 DNA reads as TGTGCCAGCAGCTGGGGGGGTGGCGAGCAGTACTTC.

CDR3: CASSLGVSYKQYF. CDR3 DNA sequence: TGTGCCAGCAGCCTGGGAGTCTCCTACAAACAATACTTC. The chain recombines TRBV27 with TRBJ2-7; tentative D call: TRBD2 (5 bases). The germline V gene encodes CDR1 MNHEY and CDR2 SMNVEV (reference sequence). Trimming cost V 6 bases and J 13 bases, with 22 bases left between them. The CDR3 sequence is 13 residues long.

This clonotype has only one observation. This chain joins TRBV5-5 and TRBJ2-7; D is unclear. Per the germline V gene, CDR1 is SGHKS and CDR2 is YYEKEE (reference sequence). Trimming pared 1 base from V and 2 bases from J, leaving 13 bases between. This CDR3 region has 15 residues. This chain's CDR3 is CASSLKSEAPYEQYF. The CDR3, as DNA: TGTGCCAGCAGCTTGAAATCGGAAGCCCCCTACGAGCAGTACTTC.

The rearrangement links TRBV28 to TRBJ2-2, with 11 bases that match TRBD2. The CDR3 runs 16 residues. Germline V lookup: CDR1 MDHEN, CDR2 SYDVKM. Trimming cost V 3 bases and J 6 bases; bases outside gene matches: 6. The CDR3 region is CASSLRLAGGAGELFF. DNA of the CDR3: TGTGCCAGCAGTTTGAGGCTAGCGGGAGGCGCCGGGGAGCTGTTTTTT.

This clonotype was detected only a few times. At one of its ends the junction is not consistent with the germline gene, which may arise from a read error. V is TRBV12-3 or TRBV12-4 and J is TRBJ2-3, with no clear D. This CDR3 is 13 amino acids long. DNA of the CDR3: TGTGCCGGCAGTTTAGGCGGCACAGATACGCAGTATTTT. Translating gives CAGSLGGTDTQYF.

At least ten counts were recorded for this clonotype. V usage is TRBV4-3 and J usage is TRBJ2-1, with a weak D call TRBD1 (6 bases). Germline V lookup: CDR1 LGHNA, CDR2 YSLEER. The V and J ends lost 1 base and 3 bases respectively, with 16 bases between them. The length of the CDR3 is 17 residues. The CDR3 DNA reads TGCGCCAGCAGCCAAGGGACAGAGGTGCGCCTCTACAATGAGCAGTTCTTC. Residues: CASSQGTEVRLYNEQFF.

Concerning this clonotype: A much larger clonotype is one base distant, so this may be a read error. The conserved phenylalanine or tryptophan normally closing the CDR3 is absent here, so this likely arose from a read error. The V call is TRBV29-1, the J call TRBJ1-2, with TRBD1 matching 7 bases. This CDR3 has 11 amino acids. The junction had 2 bases not matched to a gene; V was cut back by 7 bases and J by 3 bases. Germline CDR1 and CDR2: SQVTM and ANQGSEA. The CDR3 DNA reads as TGCAGCGCTACAGGGGACTATGGCTACACCTCC. Its translation is CSATGDYGYTS.

Only a few counts were recorded for this clonotype. A much larger clone sits a single nucleotide away, making a read error possible. The chain recombines TRBV13 with TRBJ2-7, with 7 bases that match TRBD2. The J segment lost 7 bases and the V segment lost 7 bases, leaving 13 bases of the junction unmatched. Germline loops: CDR1 PRHDT, CDR2 FYEKMQ (reference sequence). CDR3 length: 14 residues. In DNA, the CDR3 is TGTGCCAGCACCGGACTAGAGGGAGGGAAGGAGCAGTACTTC. Protein sequence: CASTGLEGGKEQYF.

This clonotype was recorded many times. The chain uses TRBV7-9 and TRBJ2-1; no definite D call. The V end lost 2 bases, the J end lost 8 bases, and 7 bases lay between the germline ends. The CDR3 runs 12 residues. From germline, CDR1 is SEHNR and CDR2 FQNEAQ (reference sequence). The CDR3 region has the DNA TGTGCCAGCAGCTTAATCGGCCATGAGCAGTTCTTC. Translated: CASSLIGHEQFF.

In regard to this clonotype: At one boundary the junction diverges from the germline segment, which might be a read error. The rearrangement uses TRBV4-1 and TRBJ2-3; 9 bases are a match to TRBD2. CDR1 and CDR2 (germline): MGHRA, YSYEKL. The CDR3 spans 16 residues. The CDR3 DNA follows: TGCGTCAGCAGCCAAACTAGCGGGCTACGCACAGATACGCAGTATTTT. Amino acids: CVSSQTSGLRTDTQYF.

By share, this clonotype counts as medium-sized. This rearrangement joins TRBV28 to TRBJ2-3; D may correspond to TRBD1 or TRBD2 (6 bases each). The V end was cut by 2 bases, the J end by 5 bases, with 11 bases between. This CDR3 contains 14 residues. Germline loops: CDR1 MDHEN, CDR2 SYDVKM. The CDR3 sequence: CASSLGGPEDTQYF. In DNA, the CDR3 is TGTGCCAGCAGTTTAGGGGGGCCGGAAGATACGCAGTATTTT.

At least ten counts were recorded for this clonotype. The chain combines TRBV7-9 with TRBJ1-1; TRBD1 might be the D (5 bases). From germline, CDR1 is SEHNR and CDR2 FQNEAQ (reference sequence). The length of the CDR3 is 13 residues. Trimming removed 8 bases from V and 5 bases from J, with 15 bases in between. Here the CDR3 reads CASCQGFATEAFF. The CDR3, as DNA: TGTGCCAGCTGCCAGGGTTTTGCTACTGAAGCTTTCTTT.

The chain links TRBV20-1 to TRBJ2-1; 10 nucleotides match TRBD2. The germline V gene has CDR1 DFQATT and CDR2 SNEGSKA (reference sequence). The CDR3 contains 16 residues. The J segment lost 6 bases and the V segment lost 0 bases, leaving 8 bases of the junction unmatched. The CDR3 nucleotides are TGCAGTGCTAGAGATCCTTGGGGACTAGCGACCAATGAGCAGTTCTTC. It yields the protein CSARDPWGLATNEQFF.

This clonotype appeared a few times. At one end, the junction sequence differs from germline, possibly due to a read error. This chain joins TRBV19 and TRBJ2-6; D might be TRBD1 (5 bases). The length of the CDR3 is 18 residues. The germline CDR1 and CDR2 sequences are LNHDA and SQIVND (reference sequence). The CDR3 region is CAGSIGLPTGSGANVLTF. CDR3 DNA: TGTGCCGGTAGTATAGGCCTCCCCACAGGTTCTGGGGCCAACGTCCTGACTTTC.

This clonotype was observed at least ten times. This chain's CDR3 is CASSLTGLDTYEQYF. CDR3 nucleotides: TGTGCCAGCAGCTTGACAGGGTTGGACACCTACGAGCAGTACTTC. The chain recombines TRBV9 with TRBJ2-7; 7 nucleotides match TRBD1. The CDR3 is 15 amino acids. CDR1 SGDLS and CDR2 YYNGEE come from the germline V gene. V was clipped by 4 bases and J by 2 bases; unmatched bases: 9. The whole variable domain, filled in from reference TRBV9 and TRBJ2-7, reads DSGVTQTPKHLITATGQRVTLRCSPRSGDLSVYWYQQSLDQGLQFLIQYYNGEERAKGNILERFSAQQFPDLHSELNLSSLELGDSALYFCASSLTGLDTYEQYFGPGTRLTVT.